This T cell receptor beta chain derives from a study of T cell repertoires in cytomegalovirus infection. For the study at large: Used in the study were CMV epitopes, some recently identified and HLA-C-restricted, others well-studied and HLA-B-restricted. Study-level results: There were HLA-C-restricted CMV-specific TCR beta clonotypes dominating the ex vivo response.

TCRdb reanalysed the reads using MiXCR and keeps one entry per CDR3 protein. The sample contains 900,000 to 950,000 distinct CDR3 sequences, approximately 32% of which appear only once. On this clonotype: What it binds is unknown.

The CDR3 runs to 14 residues. Germline-derived CDR1 and CDR2 are SGHNT and YYREEE (reference sequence). Trimming took 2 bases from V and 8 from J, leaving 13 bases between them. The sample consisted of cultured CD8+ T cells from PBMCs, taken from culture after CMV antigen stimulation. The rearrangement links TRBV5-4 to TRBJ2-2; a weak D match, TRBD1 (5 bases). This clonotype was obtained from a human donor in good health (CMV status not recorded). Some clones in this sample may be carry-over from other donors' samples. CDR3 amino acids: CASSLALGRGELFF. The CDR3 DNA sequence: TGTGCCAGCAGCTTAGCTCTGGGGCGAGGGGAGCTGTTTTTT.